Listed here are 6 T cell receptor beta chains from one sample, sequenced in a study of cytomegalovirus exposure and HLA in healthy donors listed by TCRdb under 2017. Library preparation employed the immunoSEQ multiplex PCR assay. Entries here come from immuneACCESS through TCRdb and include only in-frame sequences with V and J called. Some clones fail to appear in such tables; in the studies checked, an unresolved V gene covers under half of the shortfall, and the cause of the remainder is unknown. Present in this sample are some 76,000 clones, roughly 95% of which were seen just once. Roughly 3.3% of the sample comes from the top ten. The sample comprised PBMCs. Every receptor here comes from a woman younger than 30 in good health and CMV-seropositive.

The chain carries TRBV6-1 and TRBJ2-7; TRBD2 is a possible D gene (6 bases). The CDR3 spans 15 residues. V lost 5 bases, J lost 2 bases, and 16 bases lay in between. Looked up from germline, CDR1 is MNHNS and CDR2 is SASEGT. CDR3 sequence reads: CASSPLAVSPYEQYF. In nucleotides, the CDR3 is TGTGCCAGCAGTCCACTAGCAGTGTCGCCCTACGAGCAGTACTTC.

The chain links TRBV18 to TRBJ2-1, with 13 bases fitting TRBD2. The CDR3 covers 15 residues. Looked up from germline, CDR1 is KGHSH and CDR2 is LQKENI. V trimming: 5 bases; J trimming: 9 bases; junction bases outside the gene matches: 7. The CDR3 here is CASSFTSGRAGEQFF. The CDR3 nucleotides read TGTGCCAGCTCATTTACTAGCGGGAGGGCCGGTGAGCAGTTCTTC.

V and J are TRBV10-3 and TRBJ1-1; a possible D gene is TRBD1 (6 bases). Trimming cost V 11 bases and J 4 bases, with 20 bases left between them. Germline V gives CDR1 ENHRY, CDR2 SYGVKD. The length of the CDR3 is 14 residues. CDR3 loop: CAVGKGGVGTEAFF. The CDR3 coding sequence is TGTGCCGTGGGCAAGGGGGGGGTTGGCACTGAAGCTTTCTTT.

The chain's CDR3 is CASRGEVKETQYF. In DNA, the CDR3 is TGTGCCAGCAGAGGGGAGGTGAAAGAGACCCAGTACTTC. This chain connects TRBV6-5 to TRBJ2-5, with TRBD2 as a possible D gene (6 bases). The germline V gene has CDR1 MNHEY and CDR2 SVGAGI. V lost 6 bases and J lost 3, with 11 bases in between. There are 13 residues in the CDR3.

This sequence joins TRBV29-1 and TRBJ2-1; D gene ambiguous. This CDR3 spans 13 amino acids. V lost 2 bases and J 4 bases, leaving 9 bases between the germline ends. In germline, CDR1 is SQVTM, CDR2 ANQGSEA. As DNA, the CDR3 is TGCAGCGTTGAAAGCCCCAGGTACAATGAGCAGTTCTTC. Its translation: CSVESPRYNEQFF.

The chain joins TRBV7-9 to TRBJ2-7; 10 bases fit TRBD2. Germline V gene lookup returns CDR1 SEHNR and CDR2 FQNEAQ (reference sequence). The CDR3 totals 14 residues. Trimming at V came to 5 bases and at J to 4 bases, leaving 5 bases not matched to a gene. The CDR3 nucleotides are TGTGCCAGCAGCCCGAGGACTAGCGGATACGAGCAGTACTTC. Translation: CASSPRTSGYEQYF. Full variable domain (rest looked up from reference TRBV7-9 and TRBJ2-7): DTGVSQNPRHKITKRGQNVTFRCDPISEHNRLYWYRQTLGQGPEFLTYFQNEAQLEKSRLLSDRFSAERPKGSFSTLEIQRTEQGDSAMYLCASSPRTSGYEQYFGPGTRLTVT.